This TCR beta chain was recovered during a study of cytomegalovirus exposure and HLA in healthy donors. Regarding this clone: Its antigen is currently unknown.

This CDR3 region has 13 residues. V was trimmed by 2 bases and J by 3 bases, leaving 4 bases between them. CDR1 MRHNA and CDR2 SNTAGT come from the germline V gene. Notes on the study in general: Listed as cytomegalovirus-associated were around 160 TCR beta chains.

Vbeta (60) and Jbeta (13) primers were used in the PCR. Repertoires were generated with immunoSEQ multiplex PCR, while TCRdb's copy carries only in-frame clones and drops some. The data show 40,000 or so clones, about 72% seen once. This chain joins TRBV6-4 and TRBJ2-2; D unclear. The sequencing input was PBMCs. The receptor's source is a man aged 25 to 40 in good health and CMV-seronegative. This chain's CDR3 is CASSDGYTGELFF. CDR3 DNA: TGTGCCAGCAGTGACGGCTACACCGGGGAGCTGTTTTTT.